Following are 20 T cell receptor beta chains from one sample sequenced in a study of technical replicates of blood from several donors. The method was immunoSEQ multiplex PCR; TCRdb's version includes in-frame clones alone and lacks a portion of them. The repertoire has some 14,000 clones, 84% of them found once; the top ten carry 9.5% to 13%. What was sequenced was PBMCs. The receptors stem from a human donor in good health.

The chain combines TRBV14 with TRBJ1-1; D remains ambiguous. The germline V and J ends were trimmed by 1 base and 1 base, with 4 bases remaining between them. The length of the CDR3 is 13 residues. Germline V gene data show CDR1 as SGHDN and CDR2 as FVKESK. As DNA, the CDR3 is TGTGCCAGCAGCCAAGGGAGGAACACTGAAGCTTTCTTT. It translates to CASSQGRNTEAFF.

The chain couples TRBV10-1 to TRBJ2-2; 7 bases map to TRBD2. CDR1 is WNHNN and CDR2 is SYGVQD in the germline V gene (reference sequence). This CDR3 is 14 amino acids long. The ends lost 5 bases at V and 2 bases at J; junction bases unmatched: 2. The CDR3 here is CASSRDYNTGELFF. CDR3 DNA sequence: TGCGCCAGCAGTCGGGACTACAACACCGGGGAGCTGTTTTTT.

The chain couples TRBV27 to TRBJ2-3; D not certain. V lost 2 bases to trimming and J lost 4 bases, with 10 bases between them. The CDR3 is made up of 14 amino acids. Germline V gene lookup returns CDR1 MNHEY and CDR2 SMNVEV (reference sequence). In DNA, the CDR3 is TGTGCCAGCAGTTTAAAGGCTAGAGCAGATACGCAGTATTTT. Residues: CASSLKARADTQYF.

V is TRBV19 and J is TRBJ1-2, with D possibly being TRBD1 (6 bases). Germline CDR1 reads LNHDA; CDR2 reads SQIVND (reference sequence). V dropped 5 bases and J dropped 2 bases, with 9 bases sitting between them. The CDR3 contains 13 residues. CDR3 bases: TGTGCCAGTAGTGTACAGGGAAACTATGGCTACACCTTC. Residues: CASSVQGNYGYTF. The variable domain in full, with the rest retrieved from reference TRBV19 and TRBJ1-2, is DGGITQSPKYLFRKEGQNVTLSCEQNLNHDAMYWYRQDPGQGLRLIYYSQIVNDFQKGDIAEGYSVSREKKESFPLTVTSAQKNPTAFYLCASSVQGNYGYTFGSGTRLTVV.

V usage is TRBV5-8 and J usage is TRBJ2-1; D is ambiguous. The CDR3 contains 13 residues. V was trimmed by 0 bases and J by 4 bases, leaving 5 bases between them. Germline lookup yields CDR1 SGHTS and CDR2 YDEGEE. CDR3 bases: TGTGCCAGCAGCTTGGAAATATACAATGAGCAGTTCTTC. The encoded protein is CASSLEIYNEQFF.

Written as DNA, the CDR3 is TGTGCCAGCAGCCCCTCCCTGTCGGGAGGGATCTACGAGCAGTACTTC. It translates to CASSPSLSGGIYEQYF. V gene TRBV7-8 combines with J gene TRBJ2-7, with 8 bases aligning to TRBD2. The germline V gene encodes CDR1 SGHVS and CDR2 FQNEAQ. J gave up 3 bases and V 5 bases, and 12 bases lay outside the gene matches. CDR3 length: 16 residues.

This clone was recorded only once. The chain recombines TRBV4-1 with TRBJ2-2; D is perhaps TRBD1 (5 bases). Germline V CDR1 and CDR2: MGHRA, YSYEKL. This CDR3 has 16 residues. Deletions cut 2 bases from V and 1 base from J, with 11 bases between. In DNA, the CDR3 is TGCGCCAGCAGCCAATTAACGACAGAGAACACCGGGGAGCTGTTTTTT. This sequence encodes CASSQLTTENTGELFF.

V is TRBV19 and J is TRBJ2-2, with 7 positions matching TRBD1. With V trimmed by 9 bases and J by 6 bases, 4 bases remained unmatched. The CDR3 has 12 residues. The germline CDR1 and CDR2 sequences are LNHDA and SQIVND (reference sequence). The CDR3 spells CASLDRAGELFF. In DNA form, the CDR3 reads TGTGCCAGCCTAGACAGGGCCGGGGAGCTGTTTTTT.

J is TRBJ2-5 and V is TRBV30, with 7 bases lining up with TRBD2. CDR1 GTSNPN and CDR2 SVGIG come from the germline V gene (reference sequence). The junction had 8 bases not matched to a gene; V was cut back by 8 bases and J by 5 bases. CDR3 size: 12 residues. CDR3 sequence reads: CAGGGRLETQYF. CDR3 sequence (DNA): TGTGCCGGGGGGGGGAGGTTGGAGACCCAGTACTTC.

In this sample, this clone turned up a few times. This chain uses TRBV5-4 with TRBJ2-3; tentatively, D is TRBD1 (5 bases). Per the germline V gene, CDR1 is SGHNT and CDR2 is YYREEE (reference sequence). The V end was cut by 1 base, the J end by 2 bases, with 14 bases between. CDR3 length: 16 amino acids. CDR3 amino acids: CASSLRGGGFTDTQYF. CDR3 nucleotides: TGTGCCAGCAGCTTGAGGGGCGGCGGATTCACAGATACGCAGTATTTT. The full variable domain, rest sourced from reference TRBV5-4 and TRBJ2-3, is ETGVTQSPTHLIKTRGQQVTLRCSSQSGHNTVSWYQQALGQGPQFIFQYYREEENGRGNFPPRFSGLQFPNYSSELNVNALELDDSALYLCASSLRGGGFTDTQYFGPGTRLTVL.

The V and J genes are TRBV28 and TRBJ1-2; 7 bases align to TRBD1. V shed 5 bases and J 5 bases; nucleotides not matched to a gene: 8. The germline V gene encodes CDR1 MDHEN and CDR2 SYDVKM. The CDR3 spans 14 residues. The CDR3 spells CASSKGGAEYGYTF. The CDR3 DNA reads TGTGCCAGCAGTAAAGGGGGCGCGGAGTATGGCTACACCTTC.

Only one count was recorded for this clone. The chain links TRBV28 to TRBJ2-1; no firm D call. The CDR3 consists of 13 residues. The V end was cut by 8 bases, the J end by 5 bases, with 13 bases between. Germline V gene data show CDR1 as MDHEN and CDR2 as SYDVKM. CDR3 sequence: CASRPFLNNEQFF. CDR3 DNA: TGTGCCAGCCGTCCTTTCCTTAACAATGAGCAGTTCTTC.

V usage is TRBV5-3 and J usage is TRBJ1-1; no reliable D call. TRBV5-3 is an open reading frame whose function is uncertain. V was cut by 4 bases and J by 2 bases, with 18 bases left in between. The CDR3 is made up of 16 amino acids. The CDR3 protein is CARSLTRMVFNTEAFF. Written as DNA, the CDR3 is TGTGCCAGAAGCCTGACACGGATGGTTTTTAACACTGAAGCTTTCTTT.

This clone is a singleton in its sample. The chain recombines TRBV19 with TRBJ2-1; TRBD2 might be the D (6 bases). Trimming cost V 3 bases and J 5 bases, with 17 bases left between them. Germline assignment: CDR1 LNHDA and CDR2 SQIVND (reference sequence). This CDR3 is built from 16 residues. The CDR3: CASSIMGLAYDNEQFF. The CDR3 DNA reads TGTGCCAGTAGTATTATGGGACTCGCTTACGACAATGAGCAGTTCTTC.

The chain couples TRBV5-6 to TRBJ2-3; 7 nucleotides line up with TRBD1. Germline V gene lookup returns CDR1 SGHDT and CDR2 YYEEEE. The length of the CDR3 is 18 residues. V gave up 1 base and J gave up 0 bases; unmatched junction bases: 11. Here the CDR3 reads CASSLFRRQGASTDTQYF. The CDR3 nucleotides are TGTGCCAGCAGCTTGTTCCGACGACAGGGCGCAAGCACAGATACGCAGTATTTT.

CDR3 loop: CASSFGQNDFGYTF. The CDR3 bases are TGTGCCAGCAGCTTTGGACAGAACGACTTTGGCTACACCTTC. The V call is TRBV7-2, the J call TRBJ1-2, with D possibly being TRBD1 (6 bases). This CDR3 is 14 amino acids long. In germline, CDR1 is SGHTA, CDR2 FQGNSA. V was pared by 3 bases and J by 7 bases, with 15 bases between.

CDR3 in DNA: TGTGCCAGCAGCTTAGCGGGAGGGCTGGACGAGCAGTACTTC. This gives the protein CASSLAGGLDEQYF. This chain connects TRBV7-9 to TRBJ2-7, with 7 positions matching TRBD2. The CDR3 contains 14 residues. Germline V gene sequence: CDR1 SEHNR, CDR2 FQNEAQ (reference sequence). With 0 bases clipped from V and 5 bases from J, the junction kept 4 bases outside the gene matches.

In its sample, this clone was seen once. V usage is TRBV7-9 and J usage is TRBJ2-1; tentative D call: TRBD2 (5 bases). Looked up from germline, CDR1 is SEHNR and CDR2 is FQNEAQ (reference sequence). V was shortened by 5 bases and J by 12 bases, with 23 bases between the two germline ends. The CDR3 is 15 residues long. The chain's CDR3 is CASSPMQYLGGGQFF. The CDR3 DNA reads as TGTGCCAGCAGCCCAATGCAATACTTGGGCGGAGGGCAGTTCTTC.

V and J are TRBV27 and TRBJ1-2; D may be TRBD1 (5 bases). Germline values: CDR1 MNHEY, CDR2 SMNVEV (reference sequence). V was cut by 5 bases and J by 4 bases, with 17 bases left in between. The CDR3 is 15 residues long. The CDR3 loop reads CASSTRTGSLYGYTF. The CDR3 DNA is TGTGCCAGCAGTACCCGAACAGGAAGCCTCTATGGCTACACCTTC.

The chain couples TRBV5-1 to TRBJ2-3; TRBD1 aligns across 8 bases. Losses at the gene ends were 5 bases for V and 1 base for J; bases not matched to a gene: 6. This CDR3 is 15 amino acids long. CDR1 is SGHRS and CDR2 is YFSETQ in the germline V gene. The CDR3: CASRLTGDRTDTQYF. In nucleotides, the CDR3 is TGCGCCAGCAGATTGACAGGGGACCGCACAGATACGCAGTATTTT.